The clone carrying this TCR beta chain was observed at least ten times. This sample stems from a study of Graves' ophthalmopathy and Graves' hyperthyroidism. Germline CDR1 and CDR2: SGHDN and FVKESK. This CDR3 spans 13 amino acids. V lost 2 bases to trimming and J lost 4 bases; unmatched junction nucleotides: 1. PBMCs came from approximately 10 ml of fresh peripheral blood. Amplified TCR beta CDR3 regions were obtained using RNA transcripts as template. RT-PCR in the first round used HTBI primers; a second-round multiplex PCR followed. TCRdb passed the multiplex PCR reads through MiXCR, listing each CDR3 protein once. The sample comprises a few hundred thousand distinct CDR3 sequences, 15% to 17% of which are singletons, and roughly 7% rests with the top ten.

The chain joins TRBV14 to TRBJ2-7; 8 bases map to TRBD2. The source of this sequence is a woman aged 18-29 years with stable Graves' hyperthyroidism. The sample taken for sequencing was peripheral blood. The CDR3 region is CASSQPGGYEQYF. The CDR3 nucleotides are TGTGCCAGCAGCCAACCGGGGGGGTACGAGCAGTACTTC.